This is a list of T cell receptor beta chains from one sample in a study of T cells after yellow fever vaccination. TCRdb fed the 5' RACE reads into MiXCR, producing one record per CDR3 protein. The sample yields hundreds of thousands of distinct CDR3 sequences, around a sixth seen once. The source was PBMCs, collected before the yellow fever booster vaccination. Receptors were obtained from a man between 18 and 35 years old who received the YFV17D yellow fever vaccine. Each CDR3 is given with its conserved first and last residue. Each record gives: V gene, D gene, clone size, J gene, CDR3 DNA, CDR3 protein. The D gene is left open where the match is weak. Clone size is not always given. Where it is, it says once, few, many or a class for expanded clones.

>TRBV6-2/TRBV6-3|NA|many|TRBJ1-6
TGTGCCAGCAGTTACCCTCGGCCAGGGGATCCCCTCCACTTT
CASSYPRPGDPLHF
>TRBV7-9|NA|few|TRBJ2-1
TGTGCCAGCAGCTCGGGGTCGGCCTACAATGAGCAGTTCTTC
CASSSGSAYNEQFF
>TRBV7-3|NA|NA|TRBJ1-1
TGTGCCAGCAGCTACTTGGGTGGGAACACTGAAGCTTTCTTT
CASSYLGGNTEAFF
>TRBV6-5|TRBD2|NA|TRBJ2-3
TGTGCCAGCAGTTACGCGGGTGTTGGCGCGGGGGGGAGCACAGATACGCAGTATTTT
CASSYAGVGAGGSTDTQYF
>TRBV21-1|NA|NA|TRBJ2-2
TGTGCCAGCAGCTTGTACGGACTGGTTACCGGGGAGCTGTTTTTT
CASSLYGLVTGELFF
>TRBV9|NA|few|TRBJ2-3
TGTGCCAGCAGCGTAGTGGGGTGGCGCACAGATACGCAGTATTTT
CASSVVGWRTDTQYF
>TRBV2|NA|NA|TRBJ2-3
TGTGCCTTCCCTTCTCAGTCTAGCACAGATACGCAGTATTTT
CAFPSQSSTDTQYF
>TRBV7-6|NA|NA|TRBJ2-7
TGTGCCAGCAGCTTAGGGCAGGGCGCTCCCTACGAGCAGTACTTC
CASSLGQGAPYEQYF
>TRBV4-3|NA|few|TRBJ1-3
TGCGCCAGCAGCCAAGACGGCTACTCTGGAAACACCATATATTTT
CASSQDGYSGNTIYF
>TRBV4-2|NA|few|TRBJ1-5
TGTGCCAGCAGCCAAGATCGGCGGGGGCCGAGAGATCAGCCCCAGCATTTT
CASSQDRRGPRDQPQHF
>TRBV6-5|TRBD2|few|TRBJ2-3
TGTGCCAGCAGCTATCGGGGTAGCGGGGTTACAGATACGCAGTATTTT
CASSYRGSGVTDTQYF
>TRBV11-2|NA|NA|TRBJ2-1
TGTGCCAGCAGCCCGGGGTTCTCCTACAATGAGCAGTTCTTC
CASSPGFSYNEQFF
>TRBV12-3/TRBV12-4|NA|NA|TRBJ1-2
TGTGCCAGCTGTCCGGGGGCGCTGAACTCTGGCTACACCTTC
CASCPGALNSGYTF
>TRBV7-2|NA|many|TRBJ2-5
TGTGCCAGCAGCTTACGGCAGGGAGAGACCCAGTACTTC
CASSLRQGETQYF
>TRBV5-1|NA|few|TRBJ2-3
TGCGCCAGCAGCGTGCATGAGAGCACAGATACGCAGTATTTT
CASSVHESTDTQYF
>TRBV5-1|TRBD1|NA|TRBJ2-2
TGCGCCAGCAGCTCGGGACAGGGATTAATCGGGGAGCTGTTTTTT
CASSSGQGLIGELFF
>TRBV6-2/TRBV6-3|TRBD1|few|TRBJ2-7
TGTGCCAGCACCCAGGACAGGAGTTATAGCGAGCAGTACTTC
CASTQDRSYSEQYF
>TRBV29-1|TRBD1|NA|TRBJ1-1
TGCAGCGCCCCTGACAGGGGGTATTCTGAAGCTTTCTTT
CSAPDRGYSEAFF
>TRBV20-1|NA|NA|TRBJ1-2
TGCAGTGCTCGAGCGACACTTTCTAACTATGGCTACACCTTC
CSARATLSNYGYTF
>TRBV12-3/TRBV12-4|NA|few|TRBJ2-7
TGTGCCAGCAGTTTTTTGGGGGGCTCCGAGCAGTACTTC
CASSFLGGSEQYF
>TRBV4-3|NA|few|TRBJ2-2
TGCGCCAGCAGCAATTTCCCCGGCGGGGGCCGAGACACCGGGGAGCTGTTTTTT
CASSNFPGGGRDTGELFF
>TRBV12-3/TRBV12-4|NA|many|TRBJ1-2
TGTGCCAGCAGTTTGGTGCCAGGGGACTATGGCTACACCTTC
CASSLVPGDYGYTF
>TRBV7-2|NA|few|TRBJ1-2
TGTGCCAGCAGCTTAGCGCCCAGGGACCATGGCTACACCTTC
CASSLAPRDHGYTF
>TRBV5-1|TRBD2|NA|TRBJ2-3
TGCGCCAGCAGCTGGCAGCGGGGCTTTACAGATACGCAGTATTTT
CASSWQRGFTDTQYF
>TRBV4-3|NA|few|TRBJ2-3
TGCGCCAGCAGCCAGAGGGCGGAAGATACGCAGTATTTT
CASSQRAEDTQYF
>TRBV11-2|NA|NA|TRBJ1-6
TGTGCCAGCAGCTTAGATGAGGAGGGTTCTTCACCCCTCCACTTT
CASSLDEEGSSPLHF
>TRBV13|TRBD2|few|TRBJ2-2
TGTGCCAGCAGCACCCGGACTAGCGTCGACACCGGGGAGCTGTTTTTT
CASSTRTSVDTGELFF
>TRBV7-8|NA|few|TRBJ2-6
TGTGCCAGCAGCTTAGGGACCGGGACGTTGACTGGGGCCAACGTCCTGACTTTC
CASSLGTGTLTGANVLTF
>TRBV5-8|TRBD1|many|TRBJ1-1
TGTGCCAGCTCCAGGGGGAGGACTGAAGCTTTCTTT
CASSRGRTEAFF
>TRBV7-9|NA|many|TRBJ1-2
TGTGCCAGCAGCTTTGGAGGGGATGGCTACACCTTC
CASSFGGDGYTF
>TRBV5-1|NA|many|TRBJ1-2
TGCGCCAGCAGAGAAACAGGGACTAACTATGGCTACACCTTC
CASRETGTNYGYTF
>TRBV4-1|NA|few|TRBJ2-4
TGCGCCAGCAGCCCCGGAGTGGGCAGGTTAGCCAAAAACATTCAGTACTTC
CASSPGVGRLAKNIQYF
>TRBV2|NA|few|TRBJ2-7
TGTGCAGTCCTACTGGAGGGGTTCCACGAGCAGTACTTC
CAVLLEGFHEQYF
>TRBV29-1|NA|many|TRBJ1-3
TGCAGCGTCACGGGACCTTACTCTGGAAACACCATATATTTT
CSVTGPYSGNTIYF
>TRBV7-2|TRBD2|few|TRBJ2-5
TGTGCCAGCAGATTCCTAGCGGGGACCCCGATGGAGACCCAGTACTTC
CASRFLAGTPMETQYF
>TRBV7-3|NA|few|TRBJ1-6
TGTGCCAGCAGCTCCCGGGGGGGACCCCTCCACTTT
CASSSRGGPLHF
>TRBV6-5|NA|NA|TRBJ1-1
TGTGCCAGCAGTTACTCCGGGACGGTATTCACTGAAGCTTTCTTT
CASSYSGTVFTEAFF
>TRBV7-9|NA|NA|TRBJ1-1
TGTGCCAGCAGTTTTAAGGGGGGATTCGATAGGGAGGCTGAAGCTTTCTTT
CASSFKGGFDREAEAFF
>TRBV20-1|TRBD2|NA|TRBJ2-5
TGCAGTGCCCTGGGGGGGGAATCCCGTCCCGGGTACTTC
CSALGGESRPGYF
>TRBV20-1|NA|NA|TRBJ2-7
TGCAGTGCTAGAGATACGAACTTAGGTTGGGGGCGATACGAGCAGTACTTC
CSARDTNLGWGRYEQYF
>TRBV7-2|NA|NA|TRBJ1-5
TGTGCCAGCAGCGAAGGGGTAACTAGCAATCAGCCCCAGCATTTT
CASSEGVTSNQPQHF
>TRBV20-1|NA|many|TRBJ1-1
TGCAGTGCTAGGGGGCAGGGCGGGTACACTGAAGCTTTCTTT
CSARGQGGYTEAFF